The next 20 T cell receptor beta chains were all read from a single sample in a study of blood T cell repertoires in COVID-19 (TCRdb year 2020). The library came from the immunoSEQ multiplex PCR assay. This immuneACCESS table, as held by TCRdb, lists in-frame sequences with V and J called but not all clones. Of the missing ones, under half trace to an unresolved V gene in checked studies; the others have no known cause. The sample data list approximately 220,000 clones, and under 90% of these were observed just once. Roughly 4% of the sample belongs to the ten largest clones. Sequenced sample: PBMCs or T cells enriched from blood (not recorded which). Receptor source: a woman in her twenties or thirties with acute COVID-19.

This sequence joins TRBV7-8 and TRBJ1-4; 7 bases line up with TRBD1. CDR1 SGHVS and CDR2 FQNEAQ come from the germline V gene. The CDR3 consists of 14 residues. The ends lost 3 bases at V and 4 bases at J; junction bases unmatched: 2. CDR3 protein: CASSLGQLNEKLFF. DNA of the CDR3: TGTGCCAGCAGCTTGGGACAGCTTAATGAAAAACTGTTTTTT.

V and J are TRBV30 and TRBJ1-1, with D perhaps TRBD1 (6 bases). V was pared by 2 bases and J by 10 bases, with 11 bases between. CDR3 length: 11 residues. CDR1 is GTSNPN, CDR2 SVGIG, per germline (reference sequence). The DNA for the CDR3 is TGTGCCTGGAGTAACGGGGGGGCAGCTTTCTTT. Its protein is CAWSNGGAAFF. Based on the CDR3 plus reference TRBV30 and TRBJ1-1, the full variable domain is SQTIHQWPATLVQPVGSPLSLECTVEGTSNPNLYWYRQAAGRGLQLLFYSVGIGQISSEVPQNLSASRPQDRQFILSSKKLLLSDSGFYLCAWSNGGAAFFGQGTRLTVV.

For the CDR3, the DNA is TGTGCCAGCAGAACAGAATATAGCAATCAGCCCCAGCATTTT. Its protein product is CASRTEYSNQPQHF. The chain combines TRBV2 with TRBJ1-5, with D hard to call. Trimming removed 6 bases at V and 0 bases at J, with 9 bases between. Germline values: CDR1 SNHLY, CDR2 FYNNEI. CDR3 length: 14 residues.

The count of this clone is one. The rearrangement uses TRBV3-1 (or the pseudogene TRBV3-2) and TRBJ2-4; the match to TRBD2 covers 12 bases. The CDR3 is 19 residues long. Trimming took 3 bases from V and 0 from J; bases not matched to a gene: 9. The V gene's germline CDR1 is LGHDT and CDR2 YNNKEL (reference sequence). Here the CDR3 reads CASSQTSGGTDLAKNIQYF. CDR3 DNA sequence: TGTGCCAGCAGCCAGACTAGCGGGGGAACGGATCTAGCCAAAAACATTCAGTACTTC.

The rearrangement uses TRBV6-5 and TRBJ2-5; possibly TRBD1 for D (6 bases). V lost 7 bases and J 2 bases, leaving 11 bases between the germline ends. The CDR3 loop spans 13 amino acids. Germline assignment: CDR1 MNHEY and CDR2 SVGAGI. CDR3 sequence reads: CASMPGTQETQYF. In DNA form, the CDR3 reads TGTGCCAGCATGCCCGGGACACAAGAGACCCAGTACTTC.

The chain uses TRBV7-2 and TRBJ1-3, with D perhaps TRBD1 (6 bases). This CDR3 has 14 amino acids. V was pared by 5 bases and J by 2 bases, with 10 bases between. The V gene's germline CDR1 is SGHTA and CDR2 FQGNSA. The CDR3 DNA sequence: TGTGCCAGCAGCAGCCGGACAGCTGGAAACACCATATATTTT. Amino acid sequence: CASSSRTAGNTIYF.

This chain joins TRBV6-5 and TRBJ1-2; perhaps TRBD1 as D (5 bases). Trimming removed 2 bases at V and 7 bases at J, with 11 bases between. CDR1 is MNHEY, CDR2 SVGAGI, per germline. The CDR3 is 13 amino acids. The DNA of the CDR3 is TGTGCCAGCAGTTACCCGACAGCCGGTGGCTACACCTTC. Amino acid sequence: CASSYPTAGGYTF.

The genes are TRBV24-1 and TRBJ2-2, with D hard to call. The CDR3 consists of 13 residues. Germline values: CDR1 KGHDR, CDR2 SFDVKD. V lost 8 bases to trimming and J lost 4 bases, with 10 bases between them. The CDR3 is CATKQRSTGELFF. CDR3 in DNA: TGTGCCACCAAACAAAGATCCACCGGGGAGCTGTTTTTT.

The gene calls are TRBV10-2 and TRBJ2-1; 10 bases fit TRBD1. J was trimmed by 7 bases and V by 5 bases; bases with no gene match: 8. Germline V CDR1 and CDR2: WSHSY, SAAADI. This CDR3 is built from 15 residues. The CDR3 is CASSRPGQGRNEQFF. The DNA for the CDR3 is TGCGCCAGCAGTAGACCGGGACAGGGGAGGAATGAGCAGTTCTTC.

The gene calls are TRBV24-1 and TRBJ2-6; TRBD1 agrees at 7 bases. J was trimmed by 2 bases and V by 6 bases; bases with no gene match: 15. The CDR3 contains 19 residues. In germline, CDR1 is KGHDR, CDR2 SFDVKD. The CDR3 loop reads CATSPLLGQILTGANVLTF. CDR3 nucleotides: TGTGCCACCAGTCCGCTGTTGGGACAGATACTGACTGGGGCCAACGTCCTGACTTTC.

J is TRBJ2-7 and V is TRBV5-4, with TRBD1 as a possible D gene (5 bases). The CDR3 runs 16 residues. Deletions cut 2 bases from V and 2 bases from J, with 17 bases between. Germline V gene data show CDR1 as SGHNT and CDR2 as YYREEE (reference sequence). The CDR3 region is CASSLPPGQGAYEQYF. The CDR3 DNA follows: TGTGCCAGCAGCTTACCTCCTGGGCAGGGTGCCTACGAGCAGTACTTC.

This chain links TRBV3-1 (or the pseudogene TRBV3-2) with TRBJ2-4; TRBD1 aligns across 8 bases. The germline V gene has CDR1 LGHDT and CDR2 YNNKEL (reference sequence). V trimming: 0 bases; J trimming: 7 bases; junction bases outside the gene matches: 5. The CDR3 length is 15 residues. In nucleotides, the CDR3 is TGTGCCAGCAGCCAAGATTCCCGACAGGGGAACATTCAGTACTTC. This codes for CASSQDSRQGNIQYF.

The DNA of the CDR3 is TGTGCCAGTAGCCTACAGGGTATCCCCTACGAGCAGTACTTC. It specifies CASSLQGIPYEQYF. The chain uses TRBV19 and TRBJ2-7; the D gene is possibly TRBD1 (6 bases). V was clipped by 6 bases and J by 2 bases, with 14 bases between them. The germline CDR1 and CDR2 sequences are LNHDA and SQIVND (reference sequence). The CDR3 sequence is 14 residues long. The whole variable domain, filled in from reference TRBV19 and TRBJ2-7, reads DGGITQSPKYLFRKEGQNVTLSCEQNLNHDAMYWYRQDPGQGLRLIYYSQIVNDFQKGDIAEGYSVSREKKESFPLTVTSAQKNPTAFYLCASSLQGIPYEQYFGPGTRLTVT.

V is TRBV3-1 (or the pseudogene TRBV3-2) and J is TRBJ1-5, with D possibly TRBD1 on 5 matching bases. This CDR3 is 17 amino acids long. Germline-derived CDR1 and CDR2 are LGHDT and YNNKEL (reference sequence). Trimming took off 2 bases at V and 5 bases at J, with 19 bases between the two ends. CDR3 bases: TGTGCCAGCAGCCAACGGGGGGACTCCGGTAGAGATCAGCCCCAGCATTTT. It yields the protein CASSQRGDSGRDQPQHF.

Here the CDR3 reads CASSDVTGGMNTEAFF. Here the CDR3 DNA reads TGTGCCAGCAGTGACGTAACAGGGGGGATGAACACTGAAGCTTTCTTT. V is TRBV25-1 and J is TRBJ1-1; 8 bases align to TRBD1. Per the germline V gene, CDR1 is MGHDK and CDR2 is SYGVNS. J was trimmed by 0 bases and V by 3 bases; bases with no gene match: 6. CDR3 size: 16 residues.

The sample holds one count of this clone. The genes are TRBV27 and TRBJ2-1; D not certain. Looked up from germline, CDR1 is MNHEY and CDR2 is SMNVEV (reference sequence). V was trimmed by 0 bases and J by 2 bases, leaving 11 bases between them. This CDR3 has 16 amino acids. The CDR3 nucleotides are TGTGCCAGCAGTTTATCGTATAGTATCCCCTACAATGAGCAGTTCTTC. It codes for CASSLSYSIPYNEQFF.

V and J are TRBV7-9 and TRBJ2-1; the match to TRBD1 covers 7 bases. The germline CDR1 and CDR2 sequences are SEHNR and FQNEAQ (reference sequence). This CDR3 has 13 residues. Trimming cost V 5 bases and J 7 bases; bases outside gene matches: 5. CDR3 coding DNA: TGTGCCAGCAGCCCGGACAGGTTGAATGAGCAGTTCTTC. This translates into CASSPDRLNEQFF.

The V gene is TRBV9, the J gene TRBJ1-2; D is unclear. The V and J ends lost 3 bases and 5 bases respectively, with 14 bases between them. The CDR3 is 14 amino acids. Germline V gene sequence: CDR1 SGDLS, CDR2 YYNGEE. The CDR3 is CASSEMYGGYGYTF. The CDR3 nucleotides read TGTGCCAGCAGCGAAATGTACGGCGGATATGGCTACACCTTC.

The rearrangement joins TRBV13 to TRBJ2-7, with D possibly being TRBD1 (6 bases). The ends were cut back, 4 bases at V and 2 bases at J, with 15 bases in the middle. This CDR3 spans 15 amino acids. From germline, CDR1 is PRHDT and CDR2 FYEKMQ (reference sequence). CDR3 nucleotide sequence: TGTGCCAGCAGCTCCTTCTCGAGGGGGACCTACGAGCAGTACTTC. It yields the protein CASSSFSRGTYEQYF.

V gene TRBV5-1 combines with J gene TRBJ1-3, with no clear D. Trimming pared 1 base from V and 0 bases from J, leaving 8 bases between. The CDR3 has 15 amino acids. Germline lookup yields CDR1 SGHRS and CDR2 YFSETQ. The CDR3 DNA reads TGCGCCAGCAGCTTGAACGGGGACTCTGGAAACACCATATATTTT. Amino acid sequence: CASSLNGDSGNTIYF.